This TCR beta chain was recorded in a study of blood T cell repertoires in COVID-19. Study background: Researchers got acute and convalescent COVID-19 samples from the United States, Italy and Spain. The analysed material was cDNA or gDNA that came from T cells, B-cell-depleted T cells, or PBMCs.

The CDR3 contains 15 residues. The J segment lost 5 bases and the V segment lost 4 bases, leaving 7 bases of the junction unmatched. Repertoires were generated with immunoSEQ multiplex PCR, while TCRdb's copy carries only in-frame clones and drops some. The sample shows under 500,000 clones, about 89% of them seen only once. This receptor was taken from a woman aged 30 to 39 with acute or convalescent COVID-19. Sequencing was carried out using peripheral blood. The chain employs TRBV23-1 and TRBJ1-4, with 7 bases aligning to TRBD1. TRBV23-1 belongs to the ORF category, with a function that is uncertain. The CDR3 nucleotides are TGCGCCAGCAGTCCCCATCCAGGGGGGAATGAAAAACTGTTTTTT. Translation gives CASSPHPGGNEKLFF.